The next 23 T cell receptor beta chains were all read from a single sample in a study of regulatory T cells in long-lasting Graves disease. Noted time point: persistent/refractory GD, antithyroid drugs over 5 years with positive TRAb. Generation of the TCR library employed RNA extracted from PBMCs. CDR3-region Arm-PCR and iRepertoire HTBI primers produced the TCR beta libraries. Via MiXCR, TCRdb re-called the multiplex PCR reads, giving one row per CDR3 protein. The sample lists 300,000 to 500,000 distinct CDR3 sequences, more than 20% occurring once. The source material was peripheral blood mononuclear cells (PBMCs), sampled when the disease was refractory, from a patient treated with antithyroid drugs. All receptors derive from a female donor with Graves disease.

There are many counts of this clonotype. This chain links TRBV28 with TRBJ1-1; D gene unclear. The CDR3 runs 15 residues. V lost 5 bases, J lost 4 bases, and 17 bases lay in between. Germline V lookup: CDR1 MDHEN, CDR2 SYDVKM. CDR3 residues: CASSPHGPGGTEAFF. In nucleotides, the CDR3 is TGTGCCAGCAGTCCCCATGGACCCGGTGGCACTGAAGCTTTCTTT.

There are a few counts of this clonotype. Here the CDR3 DNA reads TGTGCCATCAGTGAGTCTCTCGGTAGAGAGACCCAGTACTTC. Encoded protein: CAISESLGRETQYF. This rearrangement joins TRBV10-3 to TRBJ2-5, with unresolved D. CDR3 length: 14 amino acids. Germline loops: CDR1 ENHRY, CDR2 SYGVKD. Trimming pared 0 bases from V and 4 bases from J, leaving 9 bases between.

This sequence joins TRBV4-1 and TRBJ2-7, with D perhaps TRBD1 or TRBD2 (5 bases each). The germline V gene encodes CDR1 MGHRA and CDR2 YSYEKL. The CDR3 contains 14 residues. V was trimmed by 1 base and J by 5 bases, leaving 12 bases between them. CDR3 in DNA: TGCGCCAGCAGCCAAGCTCCAGGGACCCACGAGCAGTACTTC. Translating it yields CASSQAPGTHEQYF.

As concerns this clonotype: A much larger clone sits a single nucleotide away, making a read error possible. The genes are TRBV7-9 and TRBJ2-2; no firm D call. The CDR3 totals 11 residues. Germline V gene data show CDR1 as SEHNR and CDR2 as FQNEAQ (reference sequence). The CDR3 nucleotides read TGTGCCGGCAGCTGGTCCGGGGAGCTGTTTTTT. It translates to CAGSWSGELFF.

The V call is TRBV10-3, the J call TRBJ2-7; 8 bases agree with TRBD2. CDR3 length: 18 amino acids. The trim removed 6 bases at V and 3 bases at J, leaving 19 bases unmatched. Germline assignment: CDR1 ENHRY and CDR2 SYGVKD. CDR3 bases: TGTGCCATCAGCGATTTTGGTGAAAGACTAGCGCTGGTCTACGAGCAGTACTTC. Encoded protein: CAISDFGERLALVYEQYF.

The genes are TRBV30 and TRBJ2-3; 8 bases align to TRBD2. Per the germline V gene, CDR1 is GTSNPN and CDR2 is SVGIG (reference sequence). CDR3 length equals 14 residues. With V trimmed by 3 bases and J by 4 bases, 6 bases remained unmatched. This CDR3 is CAWSPLAGSDTQYF. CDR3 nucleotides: TGTGCCTGGAGCCCGCTAGCGGGTTCAGATACGCAGTATTTT.

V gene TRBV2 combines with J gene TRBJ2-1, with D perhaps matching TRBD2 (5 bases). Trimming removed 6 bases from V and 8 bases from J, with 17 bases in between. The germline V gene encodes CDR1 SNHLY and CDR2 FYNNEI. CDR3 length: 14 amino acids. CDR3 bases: TGTGCCAGCAGCTTAAGCGGTCCAAGCCATGAGCAGTTCTTC. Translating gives CASSLSGPSHEQFF.

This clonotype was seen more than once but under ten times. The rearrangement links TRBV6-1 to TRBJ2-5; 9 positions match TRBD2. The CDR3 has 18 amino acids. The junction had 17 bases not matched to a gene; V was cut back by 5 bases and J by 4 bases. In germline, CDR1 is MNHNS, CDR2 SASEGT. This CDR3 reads CASSPYSGGSLFPETQYF. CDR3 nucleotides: TGTGCCAGCAGTCCTTATAGCGGGGGCTCATTATTTCCAGAGACCCAGTACTTC.

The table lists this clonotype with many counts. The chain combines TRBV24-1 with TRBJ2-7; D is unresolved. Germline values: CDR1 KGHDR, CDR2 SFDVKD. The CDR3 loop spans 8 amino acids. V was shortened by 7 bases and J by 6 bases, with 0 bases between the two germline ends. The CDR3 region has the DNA TGTGCCACCAGCGAGCAGTACTTC. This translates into CATSEQYF.

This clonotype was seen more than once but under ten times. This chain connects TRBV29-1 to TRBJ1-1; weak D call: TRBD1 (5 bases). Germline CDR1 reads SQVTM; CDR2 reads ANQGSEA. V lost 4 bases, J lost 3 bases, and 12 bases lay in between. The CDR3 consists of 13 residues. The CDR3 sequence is CSVVGLGDTEAFF. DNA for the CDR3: TGCAGCGTTGTCGGGTTGGGGGACACTGAAGCTTTCTTT. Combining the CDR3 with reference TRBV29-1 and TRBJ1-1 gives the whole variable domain SAVISQKPSRDICQRGTSLTIQCQVDSQVTMMFWYRQQPGQSLTLIATANQGSEATYESGFVIDKFPISRPNLTFSTLTVSNMSPEDSSIYLCSVVGLGDTEAFFGQGTRLTVV.

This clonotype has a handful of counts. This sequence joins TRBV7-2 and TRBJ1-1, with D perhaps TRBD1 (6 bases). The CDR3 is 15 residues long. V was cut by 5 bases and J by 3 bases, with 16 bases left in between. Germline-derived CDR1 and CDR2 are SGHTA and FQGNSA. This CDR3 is CASSNEGGLDTEAFF. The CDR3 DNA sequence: TGTGCCAGCAGCAACGAGGGGGGGCTAGACACTGAAGCTTTCTTT.

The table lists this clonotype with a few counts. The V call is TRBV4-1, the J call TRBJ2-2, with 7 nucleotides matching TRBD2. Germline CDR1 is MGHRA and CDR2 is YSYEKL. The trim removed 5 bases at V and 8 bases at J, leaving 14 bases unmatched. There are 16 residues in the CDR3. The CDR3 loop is CASSSGTNPSGGELFF. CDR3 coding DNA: TGCGCCAGCAGCTCCGGGACTAACCCTTCTGGAGGGGAGCTGTTTTTT.

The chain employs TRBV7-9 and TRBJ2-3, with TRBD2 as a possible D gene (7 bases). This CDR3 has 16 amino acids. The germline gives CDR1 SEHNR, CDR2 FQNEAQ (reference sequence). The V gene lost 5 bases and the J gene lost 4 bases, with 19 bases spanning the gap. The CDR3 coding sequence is TGTGCCAGCAGCCCCTGGGGGCGGGAGATGTCAGATACGCAGTATTTT. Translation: CASSPWGREMSDTQYF.

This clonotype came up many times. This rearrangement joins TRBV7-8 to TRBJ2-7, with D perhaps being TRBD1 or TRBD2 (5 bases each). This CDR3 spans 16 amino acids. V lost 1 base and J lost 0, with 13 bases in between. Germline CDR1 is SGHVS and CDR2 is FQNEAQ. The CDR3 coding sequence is TGTGCCAGCAGCTTAGAGGGGACGCTACTCTCCTACGAGCAGTACTTC. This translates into CASSLEGTLLSYEQYF.

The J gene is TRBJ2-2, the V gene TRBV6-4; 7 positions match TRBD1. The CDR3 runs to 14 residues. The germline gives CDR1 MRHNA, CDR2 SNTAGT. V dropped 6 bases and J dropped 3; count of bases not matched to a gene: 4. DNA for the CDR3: TGTGCCAGCAGAAGGGACAGCCACACCGGGGAGCTGTTTTTT. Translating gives CASRRDSHTGELFF.

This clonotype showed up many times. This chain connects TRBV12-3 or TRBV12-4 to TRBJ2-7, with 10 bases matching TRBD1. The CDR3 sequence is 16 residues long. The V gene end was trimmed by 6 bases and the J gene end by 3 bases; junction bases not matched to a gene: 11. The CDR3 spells CASSSQPGQGIYEQYF. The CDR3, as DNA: TGTGCCAGCAGCTCTCAACCGGGACAGGGGATCTACGAGCAGTACTTC.

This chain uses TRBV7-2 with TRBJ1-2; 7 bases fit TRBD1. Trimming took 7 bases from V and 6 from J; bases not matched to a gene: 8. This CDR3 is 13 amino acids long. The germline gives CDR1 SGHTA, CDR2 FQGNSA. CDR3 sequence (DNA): TGTGCCAGCATGACCGGGACAGACAATGGCTACACCTTC. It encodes CASMTGTDNGYTF.

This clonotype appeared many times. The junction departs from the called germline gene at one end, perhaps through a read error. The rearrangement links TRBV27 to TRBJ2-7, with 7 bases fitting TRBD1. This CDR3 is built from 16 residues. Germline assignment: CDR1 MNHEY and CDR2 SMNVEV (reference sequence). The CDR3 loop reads CTSSQEKTGLSYEQYF. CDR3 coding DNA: TGTACCAGCAGCCAGGAAAAGACAGGGTTGAGCTACGAGCAGTACTTC.

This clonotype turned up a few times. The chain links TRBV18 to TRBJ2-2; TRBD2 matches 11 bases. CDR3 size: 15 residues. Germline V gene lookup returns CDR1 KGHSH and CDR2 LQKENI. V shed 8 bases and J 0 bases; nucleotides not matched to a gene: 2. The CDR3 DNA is TGTGCCAGCCCGACTAGCGGGACGAACACCGGGGAGCTGTTTTTT. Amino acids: CASPTSGTNTGELFF.

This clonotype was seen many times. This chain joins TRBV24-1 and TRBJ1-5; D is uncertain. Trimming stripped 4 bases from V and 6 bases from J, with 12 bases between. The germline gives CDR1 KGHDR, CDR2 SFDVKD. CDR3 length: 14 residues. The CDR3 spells CATSDSNAGQPQHF. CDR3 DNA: TGTGCCACCAGTGACTCAAATGCGGGTCAGCCCCAGCATTTT.

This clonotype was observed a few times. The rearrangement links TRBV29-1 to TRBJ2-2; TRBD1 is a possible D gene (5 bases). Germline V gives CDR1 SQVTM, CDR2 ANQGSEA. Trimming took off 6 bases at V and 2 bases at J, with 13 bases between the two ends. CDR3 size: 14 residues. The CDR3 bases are TGCAGCGTGTCGACAGAGATTAACACCGGGGAGCTGTTTTTT. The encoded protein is CSVSTEINTGELFF.

The CDR3 here is CASSDRVGTEAFF. Written as DNA, the CDR3 is TGTGCCAGTAGCGACAGGGTGGGCACTGAAGCTTTCTTT. The chain joins TRBV19 to TRBJ1-1, with 7 positions matching TRBD1. The CDR3 extends over 13 amino acids. V dropped 6 bases and J dropped 4; count of bases not matched to a gene: 5. Germline lookup yields CDR1 LNHDA and CDR2 SQIVND (reference sequence).

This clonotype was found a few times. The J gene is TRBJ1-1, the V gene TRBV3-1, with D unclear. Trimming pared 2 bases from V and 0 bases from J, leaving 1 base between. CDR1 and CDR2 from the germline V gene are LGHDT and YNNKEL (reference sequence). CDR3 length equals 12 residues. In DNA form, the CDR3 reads TGTGCCAGCAGCCAAATGAACACTGAAGCTTTCTTT. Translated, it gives CASSQMNTEAFF. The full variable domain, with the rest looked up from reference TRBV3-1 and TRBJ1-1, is DTAVSQTPKYLVTQMGNDKSIKCEQNLGHDTMYWYKQDSKKFLKIMFSYNNKELIINETVPNRFSPKSPDKAHLNLHINSLELGDSAVYFCASSQMNTEAFFGQGTRLTVV.